Shown below are 5 T cell receptor beta chains from a single sample sequenced in a study of blood T cell repertoires in COVID-19 (dated by TCRdb to the early 2020s). Receptor libraries were prepared by the immunoSEQ multiplex PCR assay. In TCRdb, the immuneACCESS table is reduced to in-frame sequences with V and J assigned. These tables do not hold every clone; where another copy was compared, an unresolved V gene accounts for under half, and the others remain unexplained. This sample comprises over 400,000 clones, approximately 91% of them detected only once. Of the sample, roughly 8% falls within the top ten clones. The sequencing sample was made of peripheral blood. The source is a woman between 45 and 65 years old with COVID-19, enrolled during active disease.

This clone was recorded only once. The chain carries TRBV19 and TRBJ1-1; 11 bases map to TRBD1. V shed 4 bases, J shed 3 bases, and the junction held 7 bases outside the gene matches. The CDR3 extends over 16 amino acids. Per germline, CDR1 LNHDA and CDR2 SQIVND (reference sequence). Here the CDR3 DNA reads TGTGCCAGTAGTACCACGAGGGACAGGGGGTACACTGAAGCTTTCTTT. It yields the protein CASSTTRDRGYTEAFF.

The V gene is TRBV11-2, the J gene TRBJ1-2; tentative D call: TRBD1 (5 bases). V was shortened by 5 bases and J by 10 bases, with 17 bases between the two germline ends. The CDR3 runs 13 residues. Germline CDR1 is SGHAT and CDR2 is FQNNGV. CDR3 in amino acids: CASSEAGRRTYTF. DNA for the CDR3: TGTGCCAGCAGCGAAGCGGGACGGCGCACCTACACCTTC. The full variable domain, its missing parts supplied by reference TRBV11-2 and TRBJ1-2, is EAGVAQSPRYKIIEKRQSVAFWCNPISGHATLYWYQQILGQGPKLLIQFQNNGVVDDSQLPKDRFSAERLKGVDSTLKIQPAKLEDSAVYLCASSEAGRRTYTFGSGTRLTVV.

The CDR3 loop is CAWSRTGGEQYF. The CDR3 DNA is TGTGCCTGGAGCCGTACAGGGGGGGAGCAGTACTTC. The rearrangement links TRBV30 to TRBJ2-7; 8 positions match TRBD1. The germline V gene has CDR1 GTSNPN and CDR2 SVGIG (reference sequence). The V segment lost 3 bases and the J segment 7 bases; nucleotides outside the gene matches: 5. The CDR3 sequence is 12 residues long.

The chain carries TRBV3-1 (or the pseudogene TRBV3-2) and TRBJ1-2; 9 bases are shared with TRBD1. CDR1 is LGHDT and CDR2 is YNNKEL in the germline V gene (reference sequence). The V and J ends lost 4 bases and 2 bases, in that order; junction bases with no gene match: 5. CDR3 length: 15 amino acids. CDR3 DNA: TGTGCCAGCAGCCTCGGGGACAGGGTCAACTATGGCTACACCTTC. Translating it yields CASSLGDRVNYGYTF.

The J gene is TRBJ2-3, the V gene TRBV13, with unresolved D. Germline V gene sequence: CDR1 PRHDT, CDR2 FYEKMQ (reference sequence). This CDR3 has 15 amino acids. Trimming stripped 4 bases from V and 2 bases from J, with 13 bases between. CDR3 region: CASSSSREPTDTQYF. Here the CDR3 DNA reads TGTGCCAGCAGCTCGTCTAGAGAACCCACAGATACGCAGTATTTT.